Reported below is one T cell receptor beta chain. This clone came up a few times. The specificity of this receptor is unknown. The record has no base qualities; no much larger clone is one base away. The sample comes from a study of CD8+ T cells in alopecia areata (dated by TCRdb to between 2018 and 2020). Study-level background: The treated patients, all with moderate-to-severe alopecia areata, were enrolled in an open-label pilot trial of oral tofacitinib given at 5 to 10 mg twice daily. In both human patients and the C3H/HeJ mouse model, the study applied high-throughput TCRbeta sequencing to look at T cell clonal expansion in alopecia areata. Biopsies were taken from tofacitinib-treated patients at baseline and at 4 and 24 weeks of treatment, and a later scalp biopsy was taken in several of the tofacitinib-treated patients. Patients received tofacitinib for 6 to 18 months and were then followed off drug for 6 months to check for delayed response and recurrence. Scalp clonality was compared among normal scalp (n=4), patchy alopecia areata scalp (n=8), and alopecia totalis/universalis scalp (n=8). Disease severity in treated patients was measured with the SALT score, which quantifies the percentage of affected scalp surface area. RNA was extracted with the PAXgene miRNA kit for fixed scalp, the miRNeasy kit for PBMCs, and the RNeasy kit for mouse skin. TCRbeta CDR3 regions were amplified by immunoSEQ multiplex PCR using 35 Vbeta forward and 13 Jbeta reverse primers. On the human side, TCRbeta sequencing was run on scalp tissue and on sorted CD4+ and CD8+ peripheral blood T cells from healthy controls and from alopecia areata patients with either patchy or totalis/universalis disease.

The library was built by means of the immunoSEQ multiplex PCR assay. To provide template for TCR sequencing, every sample had RNA extracted and reverse transcribed into cDNA. SuperScript III was used to make first-strand cDNA, primed with a 2:1 mix of oligo-dT and random hexamers. A synthetic immune receptor repertoire was used to gauge amplification bias, and whatever bias remained was removed computationally. As for the authors' bioinformatics: After raw reads were preprocessed to remove errors, the CDR3 was defined following IMGT conventions as running from the conserved cysteine to phenylalanine. Clonality was computed as 1 minus the Shannon entropy, with the entropy normalized by log2 of the number of productive unique TCRs. Scalp TCRbeta sequences were cross-referenced with sorted blood CD4 and CD8 repertoires so that the CD4 or CD8 identity of scalp clones could be inferred. The table was pulled from immuneACCESS by TCRdb, which kept in-frame rearrangements only. Such tables lose some clones; where checked, under half of the loss comes from unresolved V genes, and the rest has no known cause. That table is the source of V, J and clone size, and D and trimming were worked out from the DNA. This sample is represented by around 110,000 clones; 50% to 75% of them were singletons. The ten largest clonotypes hold more than 10% of the sample.

Read against the paper, the sample's time point label means: roughly 24 weeks on oral tofacitinib. The label giving this sample's treatment or condition can be read as: oral pan-JAK inhibitor, 5-10 mg twice daily. Lesional scalp punch biopsies and peripheral blood were obtained from alopecia areata patients. PBMCs were isolated by density centrifugation and stained for CD3, CD4 and CD8, after which CD4+ and CD8+ T cells were sorted on a FACSAria. Broader findings and caveats from the paper: Because the treated cohort was small and included a single nonresponder, larger studies are needed to assess links between baseline CD8+ expansion and response. Shared TCR sequences between patients were less evident than in mice, which may be partly attributable to HLA diversity in the patient population. Unlike mouse skin, which is dominated by gammadelta T cells, normal human skin has resident alphabeta T cells that are also sequenced, and this complicates analysis of the scalp TCR repertoire. Many expanded lesional clones were found to persist in scalp and blood during tofacitinib treatment, and relapse after treatment cessation may be partly explained by this persistence. Lesional scalp, especially in alopecia totalis/universalis, showed higher clonality and more expanded CD8+ clones than normal scalp, suggesting antigenic drive. With tofacitinib, both scalp clonality and the number of expanded CD8+ clones among the top 100 scalp clones went down significantly.

V is cut by 0 bases and J by 1 base, and the space between the germline ends is 13 bases. CDR1 SGHDT and CDR2 YYEEEE were looked up in the germline V gene. The CDR3, from cysteine to phenylalanine, totals 16 residues. Just CDR3 DNA is preserved here, 48 bases in frame from base 1. The source is a human donor with alopecia areata. This receptor chain uses TRBV5-6 and TRBJ1-1; the D gene is unclear. The sample was CD8+ T cells sorted from blood, taken at week 24, from a patient treated with tofacitinib. The nucleotides read TGTGCCAGCAGCTTGGGGGTCGCAGGAGGGAACACTGAAGCTTTCTTT. This codes for CASSLGVAGGNTEAFF.